These 7 T cell receptor beta chains came from one sample sequenced in a study of T cells after yellow fever vaccination. TCRdb reprocessed the 5' RACE reads with MiXCR, giving one entry per CDR3 protein. Among 250,000 to 400,000 distinct CDR3 sequences listed, roughly 3.9% were seen once. The material sequenced was PBMCs, taken 5 days after the yellow fever booster vaccination. These receptors originate from a man younger than 30 who received the YFV17D yellow fever vaccine.

V is TRBV6-1 and J is TRBJ2-5, with D possibly called TRBD1 or TRBD2 (5 bases each). Germline assignment: CDR1 MNHNS and CDR2 SASEGT. Deletions cut 1 base from V and 5 bases from J, with 8 bases between. CDR3 length: 13 amino acids. The CDR3 region has the DNA TGTGCCAGCAGTGAAGGGGGGAAGGAGACCCAGTACTTC. Translated, it gives CASSEGGKETQYF.

This clonotype appeared many times. This chain connects TRBV29-1 to TRBJ2-2; no clear D. The CDR3 totals 16 residues. Trimming took off 0 bases at V and 0 bases at J, with 11 bases between the two ends. Germline CDR1 SQVTM, CDR2 ANQGSEA. The CDR3 DNA reads as TGCAGCGTTGAAGATGCAGGAAACGCGAACACCGGGGAGCTGTTTTTT. Translating it yields CSVEDAGNANTGELFF.

This clonotype was seen ten or more times. V gene TRBV20-1 combines with J gene TRBJ2-3, with D hard to call. CDR3 size: 12 residues. Trimming stripped 3 bases from V and 4 bases from J, with 8 bases between. From germline, CDR1 is DFQATT and CDR2 SNEGSKA (reference sequence). The CDR3 DNA reads as TGCAGTGCTAGTCCCCTAGCAGATACGCAGTATTTT. It is translated as CSASPLADTQYF.

This clonotype showed up just a few times. The chain joins TRBV7-6 to TRBJ1-4; 10 bases line up with TRBD1. V lost 1 base and J lost 6; bases outside the gene matches: 2. CDR3 size: 15 residues. The germline V gene has CDR1 SGHVS and CDR2 FNYEAQ. CDR3 DNA sequence: TGTGCCAGCAGCTTAGAAGGACAGGGGGATGAAAAACTGTTTTTT. It translates to CASSLEGQGDEKLFF. Full variable domain (remainder filled in from reference TRBV7-6 and TRBJ1-4): GAGVSQSPRYKVTKRGQDVALRCDPISGHVSLYWYRQALGQGPEFLTYFNYEAQQDKSGLPNDRFSAERPEGSISTLTIQRTEQRDSAMYRCASSLEGQGDEKLFFGSGTQLSVL.

This chain connects TRBV5-1 to TRBJ2-4, with 7 bases identical to TRBD2. The CDR3 runs 16 residues. V lost 0 bases and J lost 0; bases outside the gene matches: 3. Per the germline V gene, CDR1 is SGHRS and CDR2 is YFSETQ. The CDR3 DNA reads as TGCGCCAGCAGCTTGGGTCCTAGCGGAGCCAAAAACATTCAGTACTTC. This translates into CASSLGPSGAKNIQYF. Combining the CDR3 with reference TRBV5-1 and TRBJ2-4 gives the whole variable domain KAGVTQTPRYLIKTRGQQVTLSCSPISGHRSVSWYQQTPGQGLQFLFEYFSETQRNKGNFPGRFSGRQFSNSRSEMNVSTLELGDSALYLCASSLGPSGAKNIQYFGAGTRLSVL.

This clonotype was detected a few times. V is TRBV20-1 and J is TRBJ2-7; 9 bases are a match to TRBD2. The CDR3 has 13 residues. The V and J ends lost 4 bases and 7 bases, in that order; junction bases with no gene match: 8. CDR1 is DFQATT and CDR2 is SNEGSKA in the germline V gene (reference sequence). The CDR3 is CSAIGGGAWEQYF. CDR3 coding DNA: TGCAGTGCTATAGGCGGGGGGGCTTGGGAGCAGTACTTC.

This clonotype turned up a few times. The chain links TRBV28 to TRBJ2-3; 10 nucleotides line up with TRBD1. V was pared by 3 bases and J by 7 bases, with 7 bases of the junction left unmatched. This CDR3 contains 15 residues. The germline CDR1 and CDR2 sequences are MDHEN and SYDVKM. The CDR3 nucleotides are TGTGCCAGCAGTTTCTTGGGACAGGGGTCGCATACGCAGTATTTT. Protein sequence: CASSFLGQGSHTQYF.